The present TCR beta chain was sequenced within a study of blood T cell repertoires in COVID-19. CDR1 is LGHDT, CDR2 YNNKEL, per germline (reference sequence). Deletions cut 5 bases from V and 4 bases from J, with 8 bases between. The length of the CDR3 is 13 residues. Per the original methods: Amplification from reference gene primers served as the basis for estimated nucleated cell counts. Generated by immunoSEQ multiplex PCR, the TCRdb table keeps only in-frame clones and is missing some. V and J calls and clone size are copied from that table; D and trimming were computed from the DNA. The repertoire holds hundreds of thousands of clones, with approximately 77% as singletons.

The TCR originated in a woman of 80 years or more with acute or convalescent COVID-19. The material sequenced was peripheral blood. This chain uses TRBV3-1 (or the pseudogene TRBV3-2) with TRBJ1-4, with D possibly matching TRBD1 (5 bases). The CDR3 DNA reads TGTGCCAGCAGCACGACAGTTAATGAAAAACTGTTTTTT. Translation gives CASSTTVNEKLFF.